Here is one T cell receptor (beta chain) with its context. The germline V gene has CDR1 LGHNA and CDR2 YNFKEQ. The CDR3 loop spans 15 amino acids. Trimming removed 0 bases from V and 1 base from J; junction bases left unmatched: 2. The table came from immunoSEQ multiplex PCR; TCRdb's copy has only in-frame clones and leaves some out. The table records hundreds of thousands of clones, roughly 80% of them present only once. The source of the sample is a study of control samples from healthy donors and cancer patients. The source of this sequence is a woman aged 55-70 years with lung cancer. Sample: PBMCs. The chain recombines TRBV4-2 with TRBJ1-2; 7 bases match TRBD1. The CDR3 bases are TGTGCCAGCAGCCAAGATGGGACAGTTAACTATGGCTACACCTTC. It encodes CASSQDGTVNYGYTF.